Sequencing of this T cell receptor beta chain was carried out in a study of T cells in Graves' hyperthyroidism and ophthalmopathy (dated by TCRdb to about 2019). Looking at the study overall: Peripheral blood was sampled at the time of initial diagnosis, prior to any treatment. The 75 to 100 discovery patients were divided at random into training and test sets in a 7:3 ratio. Once sampling was done, hyperthyroidism patients were given methimazole at a starting dose of 30 mg daily, whereas ophthalmopathy patients were given high-dose intravenous methylprednisolone. In more than five Graves' hyperthyroidism patients, the study also compared T-cell repertoires from thyroid tissue with T-cell repertoires from blood. Prospective prediction of ophthalmopathy was tested in an independent validation cohort consisting of under 20 hyperthyroidism patients and around 16 patients who later progressed to ophthalmopathy. A discovery cohort of about a hundred patients, 43 with Graves' ophthalmopathy and under 60 with stable Graves' hyperthyroidism, was used to find distinguishing TCR V-J signatures. According to the paper, TCR Vbeta CDR3 sequencing was carried out on roughly 130 peripheral blood samples, which came from around 43 ophthalmopathy, around 74 hyperthyroidism and roughly 17 progressor patients. General findings and caveats noted by the study authors: In cross-validation, a model built on a 13 V-J signature told ophthalmopathy apart from stable hyperthyroidism with 85% to 90% sensitivity and roughly 82% specificity, and in testing the same model reached 80%/75%. No statistical method was used to fix the sample size in advance, and group allocation was not hidden from the investigators. Most expanded thyroid clonotypes (frequency above 0.001) were also detected in blood, suggesting blood repertoires may reflect thyroid immune responses. In validation, the model predicted progression to ophthalmopathy a median of approximately 6.6 months before onset, with about 70% sensitivity and nearly 75% specificity.

Relative to germline, V is 2 bases shorter and J is 3 bases shorter, with 10 bases between their ends. CDR1 SGHAT and CDR2 FQNNGV are derived from the germline V gene. From its cysteine to its phenylalanine, the CDR3 spans 14 amino acids. Solely the CDR3 DNA is kept, with 42 bases framed from the first base. Hyperthyroidism patients were aged 18 to 65 years and newly diagnosed, with disease duration of less than 2 months. Exclusion was applied to patients with uncontrolled infections, other autoimmune diseases, pregnancy or lactation. Clinical symptoms, serum thyroxine and TRAb, thyroid ultrasound, and orbital computed tomography formed the basis for the diagnoses. Blood from progressor patients was drawn when they were first diagnosed with hyperthyroidism, before any ophthalmopathy symptoms appeared. PBMCs were isolated from 8 to 10 ml of fresh peripheral blood by Ficoll-Paque density gradient centrifugation. Progressor patients were defined as those initially diagnosed with Graves' hyperthyroidism in whom ophthalmopathy developed during follow-up. Total RNA was extracted with Trizol reagent, and quality was checked on an Agilent 2100 Bioanalyzer.

TCR beta CDR3 regions were amplified from RNA transcripts. The TCR CDR3 was subjected to a first round of RT-PCR using the HTBI primer set and the Qiagen OneStep RT-PCR kit. The libraries were constructed in a second round of multiplex PCR and then size-selected and purified. Sequencing of the libraries was done on an Illumina HiSeq2000 using paired-end 100 bp reads. In the original analysis: SOAPnuke was used to process the raw data, throwing out any read that contained adapters or uncalled bases, had a mean Phred below 15, or lacked an exact constant-primer or identifier match. High-quality paired reads were merged with COPE v1.2.5, and unique nucleotide sequences were defined as clonotypes. MiTCR v1.1 was used to align clonotypes to the IMGT TRBV, TRBD and TRBJ reference segments. Analysis was restricted to V-J combinations with a frequency above 0.0001, which covered about 99% of repertoires. The TCS score was defined as F50 (clonal expansion) divided by E x V (chaos), with BLOSUM62-based TCRdist calculated between CDR3 peptides within each V-J. Welch's t-statistics and random forest reduced several hundred V-J features to under 15, which were used in a naive Bayes classifier (R e1071). TCRdb handled the public reads itself, with Q25 trimming in fastp and clone calling in MiXCR, and kept productive beta chains. Merged by CDR3 protein, the rows form single entries marked with the most common genes and DNA. Clone size and V and J calls follow TCRdb, not the original study. This sample gives some 140,000 distinct CDR3 sequences in total; approximately 20% of them show up just once. Jointly, the top ten make up 67% of the sample.

In its sample, this clonotype was seen many times. Its target antigen remains unknown. It has no much larger one-base neighbor in the sample; base qualities were not kept. The sequence came from a woman aged 45-59 years with Graves' hyperthyroidism that later progressed to Graves' ophthalmopathy. The chain is assembled from TRBV11-2 and TRBJ2-5; the D segment is perhaps TRBD1 or TRBD2, each sharing 5 matched bases. Sequencing input: blood. The nucleotide sequence is TGTGCCAGCAGCTTATTTGGGGGAAAAGAGACCCAGTACTTC. It encodes CASSLFGGKETQYF.